This record covers a single T cell receptor (beta chain). The antigen is undetermined. This sample was taken from a study of T-cell reconstitution after alpha-beta-depleted transplantation in children. General study results and limits: From surviving recipient T cells and thymic progenitors came the high day-60 TCRbeta diversity observed in some patients.

Molecular barcoding with unique molecular identifiers was used for the TCRbeta library. Via MiXCR, TCRdb re-called the PCR reads, giving one row per CDR3 protein. The table lists approximately 500,000 distinct CDR3 sequences, over 9.5% of them singletons. This CDR3 has 19 residues. The J segment lost 2 bases and the V segment lost 7 bases, leaving 18 bases of the junction unmatched. This clonotype was sampled from a child aged 2-15 years with inherited bone marrow failure, due to receive a stem cell transplant. This chain uses TRBV12-3 or TRBV12-4 with TRBJ2-1; 9 bases fit TRBD2. Sequencing used PBMCs, obtained before TCRalphabeta/CD19-depleted stem cell transplant. Here the CDR3 reads CASTSWGGRAGSAYNEQFF. CDR3 nucleotides: TGTGCCAGCACCTCTTGGGGCGGGAGGGCCGGGTCAGCCTACAATGAGCAGTTCTTC.